This T cell receptor beta chain was identified during a study of T-cell memory formation after mild COVID-19. Study information: The study found TCR clusters largely donor specific. Study conclusions and caveats: Most CD4+ clones that shrank were in CM and EM, while CD8+ ones turned up in EMRA. CD4/CD8 balance held among clones contracting day 15 to 85, and later expanders leaned CD4+. Some SARS-CoV-2-responding clones were already detected in memory before infection.

Per germline, CDR1 MNHEY and CDR2 SVGEGT. The CDR3 loop spans 16 amino acids. Trimming shortened V by 5 bases and J by 5 bases, and 21 bases separated the two germline ends. As to this clonotype: What it recognizes is unknown.

TCRdb re-called the 5' RACE reads through MiXCR, storing one row per CDR3 protein. This sample carries approximately 88,000 distinct CDR3 sequences, about 23% of them seen once, and the ten largest clones take roughly 39%. V and J are TRBV6-2 or TRBV6-3 and TRBJ1-1; a possible D gene is TRBD1 (5 bases). The TCR sequence derives from a man between 18 and 35 years old who had mild COVID-19 (a few samples of this study predate the infection). Cell type and time point are not known. The sample was PBMCs or a T cell subset sorted from them (not recorded which). CDR3 nucleotides: TGTGCCAGCAGTGTTCAAGGGGACCCGGGATGGACTGAAGCTTTCTTT. Translation gives CASSVQGDPGWTEAFF.